This is a list of T cell receptor beta chains from one sample in a study of Graves' ophthalmopathy and Graves' hyperthyroidism. TCRdb processed the multiplex PCR reads anew with MiXCR; each CDR3 protein has one entry. The data contain roughly 600,000 distinct CDR3 sequences, less than 40% of them singletons. Source material: peripheral blood or thyroid tissue (not recorded which). These receptors all come from an adult man with Graves' hyperthyroidism. Both conserved end residues are part of each CDR3. The D gene is left open where the match is weak. Expanded clones get a size class; other rows say once, few or many, or leave the size out.

d_call | clone_size | j_call | cdr3_length | v_call | cdr3_nt | cdr3_aa
. | once | TRBJ1-2 | 8 | TRBV30 | TGTGCCCTTTATGGCTACACCTTC | CALYGYTF
. | . | TRBJ1-5 | 14 | TRBV6-5 | TGTGCCGCAGCGGCATTGGCGGGCAATCAGCCCCAGCATTTT | CAAAALAGNQPQHF
. | many | TRBJ2-7 | 12 | TRBV3-1 | TGTGCCAGCAGCCAAGATGCGGGGGAGCAGTACTTC | CASSQDAGEQYF
. | many | TRBJ1-6 | 14 | TRBV27 | TGTGCCAGCAGTTTACGTAACCAATATTCACCCCTCCACTTT | CASSLRNQYSPLHF
. | many | TRBJ2-6 | 14 | TRBV15 | TGTGCCACCGCGTTCGGGGGGCGATCCCCCGTCCTGACTTTC | CATAFGGRSPVLTF
TRBD1 | . | TRBJ2-7 | 13 | TRBV28 | TGTGCCAGCAGTTCAGGGACAGGGGTCGAGCAGTACTTC | CASSSGTGVEQYF
TRBD1 | many | TRBJ1-4 | 13 | TRBV29-1 | TGCAGCGTTGGGGACAGGGGGTATGAAAAACTGTTTTTT | CSVGDRGYEKLFF
. | few | TRBJ2-7 | 14 | TRBV6-5 | TGTGCCAGCAGTTACTCCGGCTCTGCCTACGAGCAGTACTTC | CASSYSGSAYEQYF
TRBD1 | few | TRBJ2-3 | 16 | TRBV24-1 | TGTGCCACCAGTGATCCGGGACAGGGTTGGGCAGATACGCAGTATTTT | CATSDPGQGWADTQYF
. | many | TRBJ2-7 | 16 | TRBV10-3 | TGTGCCATCAGTGAGTCACTCGGGACTCCCACCTACGAGCAGTGCTTC | CAISESLGTPTYEQCF
TRBD1 | many | TRBJ1-5 | 14 | TRBV20-1 | TGCAGCGCCCGGTCGGACAGGGGCAGTCAGCCCCAGCATTTT | CSARSDRGSQPQHF
. | many | TRBJ2-7 | 15 | TRBV6-5 | TGTGCCAGCAGTTACGCGGCAGGGGGGACCTACGAGCAGTACTTC | CASSYAAGGTYEQYF
TRBD1 | many | TRBJ2-5 | 14 | TRBV5-6 | TGTGCCAGCAGCTCGGACAGGGAAATGGGGACCCAGTACTTC | CASSSDREMGTQYF
TRBD1 | many | TRBJ2-7 | 16 | TRBV7-9 | TGTGCCAGCAGCCCTAGGCCGACAGGGGCGACCTACGAGCAGTACTTC | CASSPRPTGATYEQYF
. | many | TRBJ2-7 | 14 | TRBV20-1 | TGCAGTGCTAGAGATCAAGGGTCGGGCTACGAGCAGTACTTC | CSARDQGSGYEQYF
. | . | TRBJ1-1 | 13 | TRBV7-2 | TGTGCCAGCAGCTTAACGGCCGCAGGGGAAGCTTTCTTT | CASSLTAAGEAFF
. | . | TRBJ2-2 | 10 | TRBV20-1 | TGCAGTGCTAGGCCAGGGGAGCTGTTTTTT | CSARPGELFF
TRBD2 | . | TRBJ2-7 | 13 | TRBV29-1 | TGCAGCGTCGCGGGGGGCCCTACCTACGAGCAGTACTTC | CSVAGGPTYEQYF
TRBD1 | . | TRBJ1-1 | 15 | TRBV19 | TGTGCCAGTAGAAGCCCCGACAGGGGGAGTACTGAAGCTTTCTTT | CASRSPDRGSTEAFF
. | many | TRBJ1-2 | 13 | TRBV11-1 | TGTGCCAGCAGCCCGACGGATAACTATGGCTACACCTTC | CASSPTDNYGYTF
TRBD1 | . | TRBJ1-2 | 15 | TRBV18 | TGTGCCAGCTCACCTACAGGGGAAATCACCTATGGCTACACCTTC | CASSPTGEITYGYTF
TRBD2 | . | TRBJ2-7 | 13 | TRBV7-2 | TGTGTCAGCAGCTTAGCCCGGGGGGACGAGCAGTACTTC | CVSSLARGDEQYF
TRBD1 | . | TRBJ1-3 | 15 | TRBV2 | TGTGCCAGCAGATCCAGACAGGGAAGCGGAAACACCATATATTTT | CASRSRQGSGNTIYF
. | . | TRBJ1-2 | 14 | TRBV5-1 | TGCGCCAGCAGCCTTCCCGTAGACCCCTATGGCTACACCTTC | CASSLPVDPYGYTF
TRBD1 | many | TRBJ1-3 | 16 | TRBV12-3/TRBV12-4 | TGTGCCAGCAGGGAGACGGGGACAGTTGTGGGAAACACCATATATTTT | CASRETGTVVGNTIYF
. | . | TRBJ2-3 | 14 | TRBV10-3 | TGTGCCATTCGGGATTCCGGGGGCACAGATACGCAGTATTTT | CAIRDSGGTDTQYF
TRBD1 | many | TRBJ2-2 | 18 | TRBV24-1 | TGTGCCACCAGTGATTTCTTTGGGGGACAGGGGGTCACCGGGGAGCTGTTTTTT | CATSDFFGGQGVTGELFF
TRBD1 | many | TRBJ2-2 | 14 | TRBV7-9 | TGTGCCAGCAGCTTAGACAGGGGTCTCGGGGAGCTGTTTTTT | CASSLDRGLGELFF
. | . | TRBJ1-2 | 14 | TRBV7-8 | TGTGCCAGCAGCTTAAGGGCGGGAGGTCTTTCCTACACCTTC | CASSLRAGGLSYTF
TRBD2 | . | TRBJ2-7 | 13 | TRBV30 | TGTGCCTGGAGTGTACACGCTAGCGGCGAGCAGTACTTC | CAWSVHASGEQYF
. | many | TRBJ1-2 | 13 | TRBV20-1 | TGCAGTGCTAGTATCGAGGGGCTGGGAGGCTACACCTTC | CSASIEGLGGYTF
. | many | TRBJ1-4 | 14 | TRBV7-9 | TGTGCCAGCAGTCAACAGGCTACTAATGAAAAACTGTTTTTT | CASSQQATNEKLFF
. | many | TRBJ1-2 | 13 | TRBV24-1 | TGTGCCACCTCCCAGACAACCGACTATGGCTACACCTTC | CATSQTTDYGYTF
TRBD1 | few | TRBJ2-3 | 15 | TRBV29-1 | TGCAGCGTTGAAGAAGGACAGGGGAACGTAGATACGCAGTATTTT | CSVEEGQGNVDTQYF
TRBD1 | many | TRBJ1-4 | 14 | TRBV20-1 | TGCAGTGCTACCTCCGGGACAGGGAACGAAAAACTGTTTTTT | CSATSGTGNEKLFF
. | few | TRBJ1-3 | 16 | TRBV6-1 | TGTGCCACCCTCCTGGGAACCGCCAGCTCTGGAAACACCATATATTTT | CATLLGTASSGNTIYF
TRBD1 | . | TRBJ1-3 | 16 | TRBV15 | TGTGCCACCAGCAGCTCCACAGGGGCTTCTGGAAACACCATATATTTT | CATSSSTGASGNTIYF
. | many | TRBJ2-7 | 13 | TRBV12-3/TRBV12-4 | TGTGCCAGCAGTTGGGGACGCCGATACGAGCAGTACTTC | CASSWGRRYEQYF
TRBD1 | many | TRBJ1-2 | 14 | TRBV25-1 | TGTGCCAGCAGTGCCCGGGACAGGGGGCCAGGCTACACCTTC | CASSARDRGPGYTF
TRBD1 | once | TRBJ2-3 | 15 | TRBV19 | TGTGCCAGTACCCCCGGACAGGGCTGGCGAGATACGCAGTATTTT | CASTPGQGWRDTQYF
. | many | TRBJ2-7 | 12 | TRBV7-9 | TGTGCCAGCAGCTTATCAGGGTCCGAGCAGTACTTC | CASSLSGSEQYF
. | few | TRBJ2-7 | 12 | TRBV5-4 | TGTGCCAGTAGTCAGGACCAGTACGAGCAGTACTTC | CASSQDQYEQYF
. | many | TRBJ1-2 | 14 | TRBV13 | TGTGCCAGCAGCCCGGACAGAACCGTGGGCGGCTACACCTTC | CASSPDRTVGGYTF
. | . | TRBJ2-7 | 13 | TRBV5-6 | TGTGCCAGCAGCTTGGATTTCGTCGGCGAGCGGTACTTC | CASSLDFVGERYF
TRBD1 | . | TRBJ1-5 | 14 | TRBV12-3/TRBV12-4 | TGTGCCAGCAGCCAGACAGGGTTCAATCAGCCCCAGCATTTT | CASSQTGFNQPQHF